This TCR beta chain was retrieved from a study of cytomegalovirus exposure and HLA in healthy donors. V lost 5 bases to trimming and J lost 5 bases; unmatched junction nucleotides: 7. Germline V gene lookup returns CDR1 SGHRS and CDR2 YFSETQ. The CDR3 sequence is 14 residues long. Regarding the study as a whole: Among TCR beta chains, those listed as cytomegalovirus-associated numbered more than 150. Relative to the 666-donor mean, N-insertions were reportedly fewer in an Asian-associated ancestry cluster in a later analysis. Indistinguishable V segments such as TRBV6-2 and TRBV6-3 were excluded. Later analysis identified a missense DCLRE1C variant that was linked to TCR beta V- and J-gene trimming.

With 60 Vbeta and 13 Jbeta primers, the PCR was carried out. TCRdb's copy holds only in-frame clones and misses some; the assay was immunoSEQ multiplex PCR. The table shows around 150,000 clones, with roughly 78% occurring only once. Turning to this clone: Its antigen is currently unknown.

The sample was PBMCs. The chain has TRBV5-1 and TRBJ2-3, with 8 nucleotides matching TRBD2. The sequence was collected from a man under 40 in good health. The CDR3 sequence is CASRPALAVDTQYF. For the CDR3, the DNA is TGCGCCAGCAGACCCGCACTAGCGGTAGATACGCAGTATTTT.